The clone carrying this T cell receptor beta chain was observed a handful of times. Antigen specificity is unknown. This sample was taken from a study of identifying expanded T cells in peripheral blood. Broader study findings: Variance in clone template counts between two-week samples significantly increased with total template count across all healthy donors. Technical replicates showed roughly 1.2 changed clones; approximately 2 weeks approximately 16; four weeks 19.

CDR1 MNHNY and CDR2 SVGAGI come from the germline V gene (reference sequence). Trimming pared 5 bases from V and 3 bases from J, leaving 10 bases between. CDR3 length: 13 amino acids. Healthy donors had no documented immune events, such as infections, while sampled. Profiling relied on immunoSEQ multiplex PCR, and the TCRdb table lists in-frame clones only, not all of them. Of around 120,000 clones listed, about 86% were seen once; the top ten hold less than 10%. The sample comprised blood. This TCR derives from a person aged 18 to 75 in good health. The chain recombines TRBV6-6 with TRBJ1-1; D unresolved. CDR3 amino acids: CASSPNGDTEAFF. The CDR3 DNA is TGTGCCAGCAGTCCAAATGGAGACACTGAAGCTTTCTTT.